A single sample is the source of the 22 T cell receptor beta chains below, sequenced in a study of human T cells and chemical hapten exposure. The time point is: pre-sensitization, week 0. Treatment of the sample: therapeutic diphenylcyclopropenone sensitization with weekly scalp DPC. TCRdb reprocessed the RACE reads via MiXCR and lists one record per CDR3 protein. This sample has roughly 88,000 distinct CDR3 sequences; around 9.5% occur once, and the top ten carry roughly 3.5%. The starting material was whole blood, obtained in connection with sensitization to the hapten diphenylcyclopropenone (DPC). All receptors derive from a woman between 35 and 50 years old with alopecia areata. Some clones in this sample may be carry-over from other donors' samples.

There are many counts of this clonotype. CDR3 sequence (DNA): TGTGCCAGCAGTAGGGACGGATACAATGAGCAGTTCTTC. Protein: CASSRDGYNEQFF. The chain is built from TRBV6-2 or TRBV6-3 and TRBJ2-1, with D perhaps given as TRBD1 or TRBD2 (5 bases each). This CDR3 has 13 amino acids. V was cut by 5 bases and J by 4 bases, with 9 bases left in between. Germline-derived CDR1 and CDR2 are MNHEY and SVGEGT.

This chain connects TRBV7-2 to TRBJ2-5; D ambiguous. The CDR3 totals 11 residues. Germline-derived CDR1 and CDR2 are SGHTA and FQGNSA. V was cut by 2 bases and J by 7 bases, with 5 bases left in between. The CDR3 spells CASSLSGTQYF. In nucleotides, the CDR3 is TGTGCCAGCAGCTTAAGTGGGACCCAGTACTTC.

This clonotype was detected a few times. The rearrangement joins TRBV20-1 to TRBJ2-2; tentative D call: TRBD2 (6 bases). In germline, CDR1 is DFQATT, CDR2 SNEGSKA (reference sequence). The CDR3 has 15 residues. Trimming stripped 0 bases from V and 5 bases from J, with 13 bases between. Written as DNA, the CDR3 is TGCAGTGCTAGAGATAGCGGTTTCGGTACCGGGGAGCTGTTTTTT. It translates to CSARDSGFGTGELFF.

This clonotype was observed many times. This chain uses TRBV12-3 or TRBV12-4 with TRBJ2-4; TRBD1 is a possible D gene (5 bases). The V and J ends lost 3 bases and 6 bases respectively, with 21 bases between them. The CDR3 loop spans 17 amino acids. The CDR3 protein is CASSLGLVGRLGNIQYF. DNA of the CDR3: TGTGCCAGCAGTTTGGGGCTAGTTGGGCGTCTGGGAAACATTCAGTACTTC.

This clonotype was seen a handful of times. V and J are TRBV20-1 and TRBJ2-7; 7 bases are a match to TRBD1. V was clipped by 6 bases and J by 2 bases; unmatched bases: 7. This CDR3 has 13 residues. Per germline, CDR1 DFQATT and CDR2 SNEGSKA (reference sequence). The CDR3 sequence: CSAPTGATYEQYF. The CDR3 coding sequence is TGCAGTGCCCCCACAGGGGCCACCTACGAGCAGTACTTC.

The CDR3 is CASSSAGGLRFQPQHF. In DNA, the CDR3 is TGTGCCAGCAGCTCCGCTGGGGGTCTAAGATTTCAGCCCCAGCATTTT. V usage is TRBV7-2 and J usage is TRBJ1-5; D might be TRBD1 (5 bases). V was shortened by 4 bases and J by 6 bases, with 19 bases between the two germline ends. The germline V gene encodes CDR1 SGHTA and CDR2 FQGNSA. The CDR3 consists of 16 residues. The whole variable domain, filled in from reference TRBV7-2 and TRBJ1-5, reads GAGVSQSPSNKVTEKGKDVELRCDPISGHTALYWYRQSLGQGLEFLIYFQGNSAPDKSGLPSDRFSAERTGGSVSTLTIQRTQQEDSAVYLCASSSAGGLRFQPQHFGDGTRLSIL.

The table lists this clonotype with many counts. The chain combines TRBV30 with TRBJ1-4; D may be TRBD1 (5 bases). Trimming took off 0 bases at V and 11 bases at J, with 10 bases between the two ends. Germline V CDR1 and CDR2: GTSNPN, SVGIG (reference sequence). The CDR3 length is 12 residues. Here the CDR3 reads CAWSVRGAKLFF. CDR3 nucleotides: TGTGCCTGGAGTGTACGCGGGGCGAAACTGTTTTTT.

The table lists this clonotype with a few counts. The V and J genes are TRBV28 and TRBJ1-4; D is unclear. V was pared by 6 bases and J by 8 bases, with 10 bases between. CDR3 size: 12 residues. Looked up from germline, CDR1 is MDHEN and CDR2 is SYDVKM. This CDR3 reads CASRPGGEKLFF. The CDR3, as DNA: TGTGCCAGCAGGCCCGGAGGCGAAAAACTGTTTTTT.

The V gene is TRBV4-3, the J gene TRBJ2-5; D is unclear. Germline values: CDR1 LGHNA, CDR2 YSLEER. Deletions cut 0 bases from V and 5 bases from J, with 13 bases between. The CDR3 has 15 residues. The CDR3 loop is CASSQDRTESETQYF. Here the CDR3 DNA reads TGCGCCAGCAGCCAAGACAGGACGGAAAGTGAGACCCAGTACTTC.

This clonotype appeared many times. The chain has TRBV4-2 and TRBJ2-6; D not certain. Germline CDR1 and CDR2: LGHNA and YNFKEQ. The CDR3 spans 16 residues. V lost 0 bases, J lost 0 bases, and 6 bases lay in between. Here the CDR3 reads CASSQEGGSGANVLTF. DNA for the CDR3: TGTGCCAGCAGCCAAGAAGGTGGCTCTGGGGCCAACGTCCTGACTTTC.

This clonotype was seen at least ten times. The V gene is TRBV7-9, the J gene TRBJ2-3; D not resolved. Germline V CDR1 and CDR2: SEHNR, FQNEAQ (reference sequence). The ends were cut back, 4 bases at V and 7 bases at J, with 9 bases in the middle. The CDR3 loop spans 12 amino acids. The CDR3 is CASSSQRYTQYF. The CDR3 DNA sequence: TGTGCCAGCAGCTCCCAACGATATACGCAGTATTTT.

This clonotype was recorded a few times. The V call is TRBV4-3, the J call TRBJ1-6; 7 bases line up with TRBD1. This CDR3 has 14 residues. The V and J ends lost 6 bases and 6 bases, in that order; junction bases with no gene match: 5. CDR1 is LGHNA and CDR2 is YSLEER in the germline V gene. CDR3 in amino acids: CASSVGQANSPLHF. The CDR3 DNA reads TGCGCCAGCAGTGTAGGACAGGCTAATTCACCCCTCCACTTT.

This clonotype has more than one count but fewer than ten. The chain has TRBV5-5 and TRBJ1-1; possible D gene TRBD1, 5 bases. The CDR3 runs 14 residues. Per the germline V gene, CDR1 is SGHKS and CDR2 is YYEKEE (reference sequence). Trimming cost V 4 bases and J 0 bases, with 10 bases left between them. The CDR3 is CASSVGGLNTEAFF. The CDR3 DNA follows: TGTGCCAGCAGCGTCGGGGGGTTGAACACTGAAGCTTTCTTT.

This clonotype was detected ten times or more. This chain joins TRBV25-1 and TRBJ1-2; a weak D match, TRBD1 (5 bases). Germline-derived CDR1 and CDR2 are MGHDK and SYGVNS. The CDR3 spans 16 residues. With 2 bases removed from V and 3 bases from J, the gap between germline ends came to 16 bases. The DNA of the CDR3 is TGTGCCAGCAGTGAACCGGGGCAGGGATCTCACTATGGCTACACCTTC. Its protein product is CASSEPGQGSHYGYTF.

V and J are TRBV28 and TRBJ2-6; unclear D gene. V gave up 9 bases and J gave up 0 bases, with 6 bases separating them. This CDR3 contains 13 residues. Germline V lookup: CDR1 MDHEN, CDR2 SYDVKM. The CDR3, as DNA: TGTGCCAGTAGGTTCTCTGGGGCCAACGTCCTGACTTTC. Translated: CASRFSGANVLTF.

There are many counts of this clonotype. The CDR3 DNA reads TGTGCCAGCAGTGTGAGACAAGCAGATACGCAGTATTTT. Translating gives CASSVRQADTQYF. The rearrangement links TRBV6-1 to TRBJ2-3; D gene uncertain. Trimming shortened V by 4 bases and J by 4 bases, and 9 bases separated the two germline ends. The germline CDR1 and CDR2 sequences are MNHNS and SASEGT. This CDR3 has 13 amino acids.

This clonotype was seen ten or more times. The chain employs TRBV5-1 and TRBJ2-3; TRBD2 is a possible D gene (5 bases). Trimming cost V 0 bases and J 5 bases, with 10 bases left between them. The germline gives CDR1 SGHRS, CDR2 YFSETQ. This CDR3 is 14 amino acids long. CDR3 nucleotides: TGCGCCAGCAGCTTGGGCGGGCCCGAAGATACGCAGTATTTT. Translated: CASSLGGPEDTQYF.

A few counts support this clonotype. The J gene is TRBJ1-2, the V gene TRBV11-2; weak D call: TRBD1 (6 bases). The CDR3 consists of 14 residues. V gave up 6 bases and J gave up 2 bases, with 13 bases separating them. The germline CDR1 and CDR2 sequences are SGHAT and FQNNGV. The CDR3 sequence is CASRSGRGNYGYTF. The CDR3 coding sequence is TGTGCCAGCAGGTCCGGCAGGGGCAACTATGGCTACACCTTC.

This clonotype was counted a few times. The chain employs TRBV7-9 and TRBJ1-6; tentative D call: TRBD1 (6 bases). This CDR3 is 12 amino acids long. The V end lost 1 base, the J end lost 11 bases, and 6 bases lay between the germline ends. The germline V gene has CDR1 SEHNR and CDR2 FQNEAQ (reference sequence). This CDR3 reads CASSLEGAPLHF. The DNA for the CDR3 is TGTGCCAGCAGCTTAGAGGGGGCACCCCTCCACTTT.

This clonotype occurred many times. The chain joins TRBV28 to TRBJ2-7; 7 bases are shared with TRBD1. Trimming cost V 0 bases and J 0 bases; bases outside gene matches: 5. The CDR3 loop spans 16 amino acids. Germline V lookup: CDR1 MDHEN, CDR2 SYDVKM. This CDR3 reads CASSLWGGTVSYEQYF. In nucleotides, the CDR3 is TGTGCCAGCAGTTTATGGGGTGGGACAGTCTCCTACGAGCAGTACTTC.

V and J are TRBV12-2 and TRBJ2-4. TRBV12-2 is noted as a pseudogene. This CDR3 is 12 amino acids long. The CDR3 spells CASRLVVGGGYF. The CDR3, as DNA: TGTGCAAGTCGCTTAGTGGTGGGTGGTGGGTACTTC.

Details on this clonotype: This may come from a read error, since a much larger clone is one base off. The chain has TRBV3-1 and TRBJ1-3; no clear D gene. The germline V and J ends were trimmed by 2 bases and 0 bases, with 2 bases remaining between them. This CDR3 has 13 amino acids. Germline assignment: CDR1 LGHDT and CDR2 YNNKEL (reference sequence). CDR3 protein: CASSQISGNTIYF. DNA of the CDR3: TGTGCCAGCAGCCAAATCTCTGGAAACACCATATATTTT.